The present T cell receptor (beta chain) was sequenced within a study of cytomegalovirus exposure and HLA in healthy donors (TCRdb year 2017). Background on the whole study: An earlier analysis of several hundred of the donors reported about 250 Gb of sequence data and 100 million to 140 million unique TCR beta sequences from approximately 180 million T cells. An early release that covered about 600 HLA-typed donors contained approximately 300 gigabases of sequencing data and approximately 85 million unique TCR sequences. Of the roughly 430 genotyped donors, around 81% fell in the genetic ancestry cluster associated with self-reported Caucasian donors. The aim of the study was to test whether cataloging public T cell receptors could identify signatures of past pathogen exposure. Using immunosequencing, the study profiled T cell repertoires from around 680 subjects and related those repertoires to cytomegalovirus serostatus. A separate validation cohort of over 95 different subjects was used in addition to the roughly 620-subject first cohort. The study combined high-throughput TCR immunosequencing, statistical association of individual TCRs with disease status, and machine learning to predict cytomegalovirus infection status. In a later analysis, previously published TCR beta repertoires from roughly 710 donors were re-analyzed and high-resolution HLA genotyping was added so that TCR occurrence patterns could be studied. The later analysis used no new phenotypic data to find candidate immune exposures, relying instead on TCR beta sequences and their occurrence across donors. An earlier analysis of a few hundred of the donors applied high-throughput TCR beta sequencing to assess whether each TCR beta V gene segment acted as functional or pseudogenic. Alongside the repertoire data, information on donor age, sex, ethnicity and CMV serostatus was compiled. In a later genetic analysis, genome-wide SNP genotypes for about three fifths of the roughly 670 donors were used, and that subset was treated as a discovery cohort. All discovery cohort repertoires had been generated on a single sequencing platform. HLA typing covered class I and class II loci at four-digit resolution. Typing coverage varied by locus: roughly 620-630 donors for A, B, C, DRB1 and DQB1; approximately 500 for DQA1; about 570 for DPA1; roughly 470 for DPB1. Four to six DR-DQ haplotypes were handled as single units for association and clustering, since linkage in the cohort was strong. Among 350 to 400 genotyped donors of the cohort, an average of around 240,000 unique TCR beta nucleotide sequences were sequenced per donor, 15% to 20% of them non-productive.

In the germline V gene, CDR1 corresponds to SGHDN and CDR2 to FVKESK. The trim is 0 bases for V and 4 bases for J, with a gap of 4 bases between the germline ends. From its cysteine to its phenylalanine, the CDR3 spans 13 amino acids. CDR3 DNA only is kept here, 39 bases in frame from base 1. Regarding this clone: Its antigen is still unknown. The sample holds no much larger clone one base away, and base qualities are not on file.

Library creation used the immunoSEQ multiplex PCR assay. For the multiplex PCR, a mixture combining 60 forward primers for TCR Vbeta segments and 13 reverse primers for TCR Jbeta segments was used. A multiplex PCR assay on genomic DNA amplified the CDR3 region of rearranged TCR beta genes. The Illumina HiSeq System was used to sequence the amplified TCR beta libraries as 87-base-pair reads. From the authors' description of their analysis: A later analysis tallied 75 million to 95 million unique TCR beta chains across the 700 or so repertoires, and some 10 million of those chains were shared by two or more donors. Raw reads were error-corrected and collapsed into unique sequences by a nearest-neighbor algorithm in which closely related sequences were merged to remove PCR and sequencing errors. V, D and J gene segments were assigned by aligning CDR3 sequences to IMGT reference sequences. For a sequence to be retained, at least a six-nucleotide match to both a V gene segment and a J gene segment was required. A rearrangement was called productive if the CDR3 had no stop codons and remained in frame with V and J, and every other rearrangement was called non-productive. CDR3 was defined by IMGT convention, running from the second conserved V-encoded cysteine to the conserved J-encoded phenylalanine. The earlier analysis of approximately 590 of the donors excluded any sequence lacking an unambiguous match to a single V gene segment. An earlier analysis of 587 of the donors called V segments functional above 56.7% productive rearrangements and segregating when the between-donor standard deviation exceeded 5%. A statistical classification framework was built to diagnose cytomegalovirus status from the catalog of TCR beta chain sequences. V and J gene assignment, in a later analysis, came from comparing TCR nucleotide sequences with IMGT/GENE-DB human TR gene sequences. A later analysis assigned CDR3 sequences and most-parsimonious VDJ recombination scenarios with the TCRdist pipeline. In a later analysis, each TCR beta chain was defined by its CDR3 amino acid sequence together with its V-gene family, and reads without a unique V-gene family were excluded. In a later analysis, several hundred highly shared, low-generation-probability nucleotide sequences were removed to address suspected cross-contamination and a sequencing artifact. For each public chain, a later analysis derived a clonal expansion index from normalized ranks of inferred template counts within each repertoire. Generation probabilities in a later analysis came from a VDJ recombination model fitted to out-of-frame rearrangements, and those results were checked against IGoR. Hypergeometric tests were used in a later analysis to score TCR-TCR, TCR-HLA and TCR-CMV co-occurrence, with a repertoire-size bias correction applied to the TCR pairs. In a later analysis, false discovery rates were estimated by permuting HLA or CMV assignments 20 times. In a later analysis, co-occurring TCRs were grouped using DBSCAN, and TCRdist sequence similarity was added for clustering within HLA-allele-positive subsets. Co-occurrence clustering excluded repertoires with fewer than 30,000 or more than 120,000 public chains, plus five with anomalous nucleotide sharing. Sourced from immuneACCESS, this table was stored by TCRdb with only in-frame sequences that have V and J called. A share of the clones is absent; for the studies checked, an unresolved V gene accounts for under half, and the remainder has no known explanation. The DNA was the basis for D and trimming; V, J and clone size are from that table. The sample data list about 110,000 clones, and approximately 72% of these were observed just once. The ten top clones hold under 1.5% of the sample.

In total, roughly 710 healthy bone marrow donors made up the cohort. At the time of sampling, every cohort member was nominally healthy, though immune exposures that went unrecorded were likely present. The donor was CMV seronegative and belonged to the group of several hundred seronegative cohort members. A peripheral blood sample was collected from each donor, and TCR beta sequencing was performed on peripheral blood mononuclear cells. Genomic DNA was extracted from the blood cell samples with the Qiagen DNeasy Blood Extraction Kit. The study at large found these results: HLA typing was unavailable for some donors at each locus, so association tests used only the typed subset. V-gene and J-gene trimming of TCR beta chains was associated with a missense DCLRE1C variant in a later genetic analysis, and the association was replicated in an independent cohort. A later analysis found that TCR association rates varied across HLA loci, with DRB1 alleles showing the most associated TCRs and HLA-C alleles the fewest. Immune exposure information for the cohort was limited to CMV serostatus. Some IMGT-functional V segments, including TRBV6-2 and TRBV6-3, could not be told apart with the 87-base-pair reads, so those segments were excluded. A further reported finding was that TCR beta sequences accurately predicted the HLA-A and HLA-B alleles for most subjects in the first cohort. Cytomegalovirus status was reported to be diagnosed by the classifier with high specificity and sensitivity in both the original and validation cohorts. A cluster of highly shared sequence variants was judged likely to be a technical artifact of the sequencing pipeline. When HLA alleles, especially DR and DQ, strongly co-occurred, TCR associations were difficult to assign to individual alleles. In a later genetic analysis, fewer N-insertions in productive TCRs were reported among donors in an Asian-associated ancestry cluster than the roughly 710-donor mean. Because counts were too low, around 17 rarely observed V segments, including chromosome 9 orphons, were left out of the earlier analysis of some 640 of the donors. In an earlier analysis of some 500 of the donors, most TCR beta V segments were observed in productive rearrangements about 87% or about 30% of the time, broadly matching IMGT annotations. The study listed 164 TCR beta chains as associated with cytomegalovirus. In a later analysis, most CMV-associated TCR beta chains were found to appear HLA-restricted, with HLA associations seemingly driven largely by CMV exposure. In a later analysis, HLA-associated TCR beta chains were found to be more clonally expanded and to have lower generation probabilities than equally common non-associated chains. The cohort was sequenced for TCR beta chains only, and without alpha or paired-chain data the features that could be detected were limited. In vitro tests confirmed that three of the cytomegalovirus-associated TCR beta chains recognize cytomegalovirus antigens. It was suggested by the authors that the approach could potentially be generalized to other disease states and immunological phenotypes. Presence/absence analyses assumed roughly uniform sequencing depth across donors, an assumption that may not hold. While some public TCRs were present in many individuals, most TCR sequences turned up only very rarely across donors. At a false discovery rate of 0.05, a later analysis linked about 17,000 TCR beta sequences to specific HLA alleles. Linkage disequilibrium might explain the correlated functional status among segregating V segments, but an unknown experimental factor could not be excluded. According to a later analysis, parvovirus B19, influenza, CMV and Epstein-Barr virus appeared linked to several top co-occurrence clusters.

The sequence came from a man aged 25 to 45 in good health and CMV-seronegative. The chain uses TRBV14 and TRBJ1-5, with an unclear D gene assignment. Sequenced sample: PBMCs. In nucleotide form, the sequence is TGTGCCAGCAGCCAAGACCGGAATCAGCCCCAGCATTTT. It is translated as CASSQDRNQPQHF.